This TCR beta chain was recorded in a study of monozygotic twins with inflammatory bowel disease (dated by TCRdb to the late 2010s). For the study in its entirety: The complete study included 28 monozygotic twin pairs: 19 IBD-discordant Danish pairs and nine German pairs, of which four were IBD-concordant and five were IBD-discordant. The search for disease-associated traits relied mainly on comparing IBD patients with their genetically identical healthy co-twins within discordant pairs. Each individual had, on average, about 151 000 unique TCRalpha sequences and 181 000 unique TCRbeta sequences available for analysis. Points the paper makes about the study in general: Fewer clonotypes were shared with other individuals by IBD patients than by healthy twins, most markedly in patients showing signs of disease activity. The results gave no support for a single strong signal or clonotype linked to IBD. Different T cell subtypes could not be distinguished in the analysis. Repertoire similarity did not differ between concordant and discordant twins, possibly due to limited statistical power. TCRbeta repertoire diversity, by inverse Simpson index, was decreased in IBD patients compared with their healthy co-twins. Because patients received different immunosuppressive treatments, the repertoires may have picked up extra background noise and variability between individuals.

Library method: 5' RACE. Each TCR library was prepared from roughly 3.5 ug of total RNA. cDNA was synthesized with SMARTScribe reverse transcriptase in eight separate reactions per sample. During cDNA synthesis, template switching was used to introduce unique molecular identifiers that contained a 6-nucleotide sample barcode. TCRalpha and TCRbeta cDNA was amplified in two nested PCRs of 16 and 9 cycles, and bead purification was carried out after each PCR. Before amplification, cDNA was treated with uracil DNA-glycosylase and purified using the QIAquick PCR purification kit. In the second PCR, Illumina TruSeq-compatible adapters and sample-specific barcodes were added. TapeStation and Qubit were used to check library quality and concentration, and 4 to 6 ng of each library went into the pool. Sequencing of the pooled libraries was done on an Illumina HiSeq2500 single-index Rapid Run using custom sequencing primers and 2 x 100 bp reads. Turning to the authors' computational methods: PCR and sequencing errors were corrected by UMI-based consensus assembly using MiGEC version 1.2.6. MiXCR version 2.1.1 was used to carry out V(D)J alignment, clonotype assembly and CDR3 extraction. Normalisation of gene usage, clonotype sharing and MAIT/NKT TCR abundance was achieved by analysing the top 1000, 10 000 and 20 000 clonotypes per sample. Diversity was computed as the inverse Simpson index with the vegan R package after downsampling to 27 000 UMIs. Paired Mann-Whitney U tests were applied to discordant twin pairs, and Benjamini-Hochberg correction was used for multiple testing. TCRdb reprocessed the reads into one record per CDR3 protein sequence, lacking DNA. Clone size and V and J calls follow TCRdb, not the original study. This sample's table carries 350,000 to 400,000 distinct CDR3 sequences. The ten largest clones take up around 2.6% of the sample.

From each donor, an approximately 2.5 ml peripheral blood sample was collected into PAXgene tubes and kept at -80 degrees C. Without any T cell sorting, total RNA was extracted from whole blood using the PAXgene blood miRNA kit on an automated QIAcube. Peripheral blood from monozygotic twin pairs concordant or discordant for inflammatory bowel disease was subjected to deep TCRalpha and TCRbeta repertoire profiling with unique molecular barcoding. For every twin pair, smoking habits were documented, and each individual was categorised as a current, former or never smoker. A remark on this clonotype: Its antigen is not yet known.

From cysteine to phenylalanine, the CDR3 is 14 amino acids long. The entry carries no DNA sequence. CDR1 and CDR2 were assigned from the germline V gene as MNHNS and SASEGT. This sequence was found in a human donor with ulcerative colitis or Crohn's disease, or a healthy co-twin of an affected twin (not recorded which). Sequenced sample: blood. Recombination joined TRBV6-1 with TRBJ2-7; TCRdb's D gene call, TRBD2, goes unchecked for lack of DNA. CDR3 sequence: CASSARQGRAEQYF.